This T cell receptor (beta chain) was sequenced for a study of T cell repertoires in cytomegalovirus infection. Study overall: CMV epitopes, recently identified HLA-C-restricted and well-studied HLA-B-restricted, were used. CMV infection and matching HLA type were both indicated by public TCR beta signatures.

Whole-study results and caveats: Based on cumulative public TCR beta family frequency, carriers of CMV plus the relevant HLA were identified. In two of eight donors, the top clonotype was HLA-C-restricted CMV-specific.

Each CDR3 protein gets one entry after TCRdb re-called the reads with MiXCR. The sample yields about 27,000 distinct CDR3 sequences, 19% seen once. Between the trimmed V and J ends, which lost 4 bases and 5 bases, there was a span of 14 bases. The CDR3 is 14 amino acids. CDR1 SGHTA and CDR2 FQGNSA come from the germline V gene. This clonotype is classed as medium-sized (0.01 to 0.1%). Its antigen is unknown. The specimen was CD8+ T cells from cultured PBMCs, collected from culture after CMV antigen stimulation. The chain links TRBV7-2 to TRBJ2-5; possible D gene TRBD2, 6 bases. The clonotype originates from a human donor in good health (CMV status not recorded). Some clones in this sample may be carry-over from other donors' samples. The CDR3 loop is CASSWGFAGETQYF. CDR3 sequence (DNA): TGTGCCAGCAGCTGGGGGTTTGCGGGGGAGACCCAGTACTTC.